This T cell receptor beta chain was captured by sequencing in a study of cytomegalovirus exposure and HLA in healthy donors. CDR1 SNHLY and CDR2 FYNNEI come from the germline V gene. Trimming cost V 6 bases and J 7 bases; bases outside gene matches: 5. The CDR3 covers 14 residues. The PCR made use of 60 Vbeta and 13 Jbeta primers. Here immunoSEQ multiplex PCR was the method, and the copy in TCRdb shows in-frame clones only, minus some. Counted here are 200,000 to 250,000 clones, about three quarters occurring once; the ten biggest clones make up about 0.5%. A note on this clone: Its target is not known.

Study-level results: A few CMV-associated chains were confirmed in vitro to be specific for CMV antigens. Available immune exposure information covered CMV serostatus only. V- and J-gene trimming of TCR beta was linked (in a later analysis) to a missense DCLRE1C variant.

Sequencing was done on a sample of PBMCs. The TCR sequence derives from a boy younger than 18 in good health and CMV-seronegative. The V gene is TRBV2, the J gene TRBJ1-6, with TRBD1 matching 8 bases. This CDR3 reads CASRVTGDNSPLHF. The CDR3 bases are TGTGCCAGCAGGGTGACAGGGGACAATTCACCCCTCCACTTT.